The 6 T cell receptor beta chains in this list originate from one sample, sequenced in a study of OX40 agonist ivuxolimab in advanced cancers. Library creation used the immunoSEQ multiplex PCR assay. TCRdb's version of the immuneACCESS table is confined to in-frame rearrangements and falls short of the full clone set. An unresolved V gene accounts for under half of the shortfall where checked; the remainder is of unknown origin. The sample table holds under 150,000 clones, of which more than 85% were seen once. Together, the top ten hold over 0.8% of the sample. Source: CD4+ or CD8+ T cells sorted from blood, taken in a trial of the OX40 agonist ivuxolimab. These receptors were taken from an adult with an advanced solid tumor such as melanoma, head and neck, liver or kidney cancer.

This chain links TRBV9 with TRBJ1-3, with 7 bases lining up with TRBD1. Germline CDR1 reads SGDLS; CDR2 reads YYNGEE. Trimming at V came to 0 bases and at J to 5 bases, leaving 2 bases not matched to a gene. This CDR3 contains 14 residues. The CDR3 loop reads CASSVEGARNTIYF. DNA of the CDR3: TGTGCCAGCAGCGTAGAGGGGGCTCGAAACACCATATATTTT.

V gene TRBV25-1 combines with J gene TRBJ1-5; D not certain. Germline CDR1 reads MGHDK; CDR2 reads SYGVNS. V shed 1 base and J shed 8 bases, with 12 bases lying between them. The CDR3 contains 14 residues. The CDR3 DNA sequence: TGTGCCAGCAGTGAATTCCGAGGGTCTGAGCCCCAGCATTTT. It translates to CASSEFRGSEPQHF.

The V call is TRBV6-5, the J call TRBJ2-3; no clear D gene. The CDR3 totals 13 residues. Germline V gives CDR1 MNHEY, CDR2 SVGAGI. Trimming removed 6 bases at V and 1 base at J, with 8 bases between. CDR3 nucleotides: TGTGCCAGCAGCCCCCCCGGCACAGATACGCAGTATTTT. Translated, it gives CASSPPGTDTQYF.

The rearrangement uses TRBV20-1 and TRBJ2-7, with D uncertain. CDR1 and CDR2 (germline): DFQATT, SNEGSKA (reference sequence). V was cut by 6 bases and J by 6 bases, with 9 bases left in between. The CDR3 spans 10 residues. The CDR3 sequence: CSAGLVEQYF. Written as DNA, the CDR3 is TGCAGTGCGGGGTTAGTCGAGCAGTACTTC.

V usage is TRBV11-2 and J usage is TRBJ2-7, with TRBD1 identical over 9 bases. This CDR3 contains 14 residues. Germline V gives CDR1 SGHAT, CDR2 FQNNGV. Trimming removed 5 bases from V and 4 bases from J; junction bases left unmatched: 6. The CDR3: CASSARQGGYEQYF. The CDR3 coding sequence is TGTGCCAGCAGCGCCAGACAGGGGGGTTACGAGCAGTACTTC.

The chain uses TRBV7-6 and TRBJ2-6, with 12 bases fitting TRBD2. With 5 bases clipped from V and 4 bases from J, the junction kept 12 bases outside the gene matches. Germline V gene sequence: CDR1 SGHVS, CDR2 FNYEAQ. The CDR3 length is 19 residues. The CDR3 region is CASSHPLAGGRRGANVLTF. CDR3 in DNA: TGTGCCAGCAGCCATCCTCTAGCGGGGGGGCGTCGAGGGGCCAACGTCCTGACTTTC. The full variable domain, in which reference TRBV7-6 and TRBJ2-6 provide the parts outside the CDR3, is GAGVSQSPRYKVTKRGQDVALRCDPISGHVSLYWYRQALGQGPEFLTYFNYEAQQDKSGLPNDRFSAERPEGSISTLTIQRTEQRDSAMYRCASSHPLAGGRRGANVLTFGAGSRLTVL.